This TCR beta chain was recovered during a study of T cell clones after liver transplantation. Study-wide context: At least one year of complete immunosuppression withdrawal without enzymes over twice normal defined tolerance.

Trimming removed 8 bases from V and 1 base from J; junction bases left unmatched: 25. The CDR3 sequence is 20 residues long. Data came from immunoSEQ multiplex PCR; TCRdb stores just in-frame clones and leaves some out. The table includes about 120,000 clones, 90% detected once. The V call is TRBV23-1, the J call TRBJ1-1, with 7 nucleotides matching TRBD1. TRBV23-1 is filed as an ORF, its function uncertain. The material sequenced was CD4+ T cells from blood, taken 12 months after liver transplant. The TCR was taken from a human patient who received a liver transplant. A share of the T cells may be of graft donor origin. The DNA for the CDR3 is TGCGCCAGCGCCCCCGTTCGGACAGGAACTCCGATTGAACCGAACACTGAAGCTTTCTTT. It encodes CASAPVRTGTPIEPNTEAFF.